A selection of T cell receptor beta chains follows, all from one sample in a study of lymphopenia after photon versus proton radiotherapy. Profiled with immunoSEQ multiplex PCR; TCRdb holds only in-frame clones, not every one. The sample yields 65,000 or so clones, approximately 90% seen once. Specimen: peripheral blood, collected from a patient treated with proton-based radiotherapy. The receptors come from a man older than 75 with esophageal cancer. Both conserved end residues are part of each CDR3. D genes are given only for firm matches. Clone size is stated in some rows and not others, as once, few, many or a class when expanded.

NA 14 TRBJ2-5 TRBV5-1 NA CASSLRNPQETQYF TGCGCCAGCAGCTTGAGAAACCCGCAAGAGACCCAGTACTTC
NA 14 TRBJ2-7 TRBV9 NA CASSADIASYEQYF TGTGCCAGCAGCGCGGACATTGCCTCCTACGAGCAGTACTTC
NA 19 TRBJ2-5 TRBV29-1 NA CSVVDKQGVIFSSGGTQYF TGCAGCGTTGTTGACAAGCAGGGCGTTATTTTTAGCTCTGGCGGGACCCAGTACTTC
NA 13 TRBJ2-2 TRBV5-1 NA CASSREGTGELFF TGCGCCAGCAGCCGTGAGGGTACCGGGGAGCTGTTTTTT
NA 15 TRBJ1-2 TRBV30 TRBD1 CAWREPGQGARGYTF TGTGCCTGGAGGGAACCGGGACAGGGGGCTCGTGGCTACACCTTC
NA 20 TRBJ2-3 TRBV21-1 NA CASSPLPPAGTSANTDTQYF TGTGCCAGCAGCCCTTTGCCCCCCGCCGGGACTAGCGCAAACACAGATACGCAGTATTTT
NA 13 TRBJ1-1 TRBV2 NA CASTSTGNTEAFF TGTGCCAGCACCTCGACGGGGAACACTGAAGCTTTCTTT
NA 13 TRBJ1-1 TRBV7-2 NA CASSGQPNTEAFF TGTGCCAGTTCCGGACAGCCAAACACTGAAGCTTTCTTT
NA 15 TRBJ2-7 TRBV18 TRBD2 CASSPLAGGPHEQYF TGTGCCAGCTCACCACTGGCGGGGGGGCCCCACGAGCAGTACTTC
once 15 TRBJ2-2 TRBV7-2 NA CASSRPQRWAGELFF TGTGCCAGCAGCCGTCCCCAACGTTGGGCCGGGGAGCTGTTTTTT
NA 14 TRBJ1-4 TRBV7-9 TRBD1 CASGPGQGDEKLFF TGTGCCAGCGGACCGGGACAGGGGGATGAAAAACTGTTTTTT
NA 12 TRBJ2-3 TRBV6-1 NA CASSDASDTQYF TGTGCCAGCAGTGATGCGTCAGATACGCAGTATTTT
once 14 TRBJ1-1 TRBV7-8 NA CASSSDSYNTEAFF TGTGCCAGCAGTTCGGACAGCTACAACACTGAAGCTTTCTTT
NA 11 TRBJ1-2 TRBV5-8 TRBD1 CASSSGTGENF TGTGCCAGCAGCTCCGGGACAGGTGAAAACTTC
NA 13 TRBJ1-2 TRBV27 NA CASSFRTNYGYTF TGTGCCAGCAGTTTTCGGACAAACTATGGCTACACCTTC
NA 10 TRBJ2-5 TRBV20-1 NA CSATHGRQYF TGCAGTGCTACCCACGGGCGGCAGTACTTC
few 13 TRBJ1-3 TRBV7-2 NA CASSFNSGNTIYF TGTGCCAGCAGCTTCAACTCTGGAAACACCATATATTTT
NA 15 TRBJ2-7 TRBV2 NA CASSELSAGRNEQYF TGTGCCAGCAGTGAATTATCAGCGGGTAGGAACGAGCAGTACTTC
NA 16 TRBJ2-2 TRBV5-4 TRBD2 CASSRRTSGIAGELFF TGTGCCAGCAGCAGACGGACTAGCGGGATTGCCGGGGAGCTGTTTTTT
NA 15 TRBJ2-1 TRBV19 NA CASSKGRFAYNEQFF TGTGCCAGTAGTAAGGGCCGATTCGCCTACAATGAGCAGTTCTTC
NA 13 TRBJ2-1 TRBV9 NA CASSLATTGEQFF TGTGCCAGCAGCCTAGCGACCACAGGGGAGCAGTTCTTC
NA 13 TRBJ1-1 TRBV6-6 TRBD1 CATDRGRNTEAFF TGTGCCACCGACAGGGGGAGGAACACTGAAGCTTTCTTT
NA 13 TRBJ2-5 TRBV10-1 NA CASSGRPQETQYF TGCGCCAGCAGTGGAAGACCCCAAGAGACCCAGTACTTC
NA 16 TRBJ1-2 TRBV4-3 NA CASSQDGGVGNYGYTF TGCGCCAGCAGCCAAGATGGGGGGGTAGGAAACTATGGCTACACCTTC
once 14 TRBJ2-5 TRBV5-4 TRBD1 CASSLGTGEETQYF TGTGCCAGCAGCCTGGGGACAGGGGAAGAGACCCAGTACTTC
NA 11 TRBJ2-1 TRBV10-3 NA CAISVLNEQFF TGTGCCATCAGTGTCCTTAATGAGCAGTTCTTC
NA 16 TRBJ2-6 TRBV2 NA CASSVSRNSGANVLTF TGTGCCAGCAGTGTGTCCCGAAACTCTGGGGCCAACGTCCTGACTTTC
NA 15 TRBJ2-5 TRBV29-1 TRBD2 CSVRGTSGLKETQYF TGCAGCGTTAGAGGGACTAGCGGCTTGAAAGAGACCCAGTACTTC
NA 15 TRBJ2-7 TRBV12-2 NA CASRFYRVRFYEQYF TGTGCAAGTCGCTTCTACAGGGTGAGATTCTACGAGCAGTACTTC
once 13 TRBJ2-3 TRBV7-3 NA CASSSGPEDTQYF TGTGCCAGCAGCTCCGGACCGGAAGATACGCAGTATTTT
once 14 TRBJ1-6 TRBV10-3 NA CAISERVQDSPLHF TGTGCCATCAGTGAGAGGGTGCAAGATTCACCCCTCCACTTT
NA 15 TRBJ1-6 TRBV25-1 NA CASSQAGQTNSPLHF TGTGCCAGCAGTCAGGCGGGACAAACTAATTCACCCCTCCACTTT
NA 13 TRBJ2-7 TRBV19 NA CASSIGRTYEQYF TGTGCCAGTAGTATCGGCAGGACCTACGAGCAGTACTTC
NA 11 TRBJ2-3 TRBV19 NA CASSLTDTQYF TGTGCCAGTAGCCTCACAGATACGCAGTATTTT
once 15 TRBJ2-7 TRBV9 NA CASSVGRTSSYEQYF TGTGCCAGCAGCGTCGGCAGAACAAGTTCCTACGAGCAGTACTTC
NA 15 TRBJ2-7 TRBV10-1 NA CASRESSRSSYEQYF TGCGCCAGCAGGGAGTCCAGCCGGAGCTCCTACGAGCAGTACTTC
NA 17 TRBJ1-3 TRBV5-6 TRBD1 CASSRVDRAMTGNTIYF TGTGCCAGCAGCCGGGTCGACAGGGCGATGACTGGAAACACCATATATTTT
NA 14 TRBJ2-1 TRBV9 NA CASSVAEWLDEQFF TGTGCCAGCAGCGTAGCGGAGTGGTTGGATGAGCAGTTCTTC
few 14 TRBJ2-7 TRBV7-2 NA CASSLGTETYEQYF TGTGCCAGCAGCCTCGGGACGGAAACCTACGAGCAGTACTTC
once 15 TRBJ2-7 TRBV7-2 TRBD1 CASSLTGTGGYEQYF TGTGCCAGCAGCTTAACCGGGACAGGGGGCTACGAGCAGTACTTC
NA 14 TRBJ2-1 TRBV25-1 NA CASSSAVISNEQFF TGTGCCAGCAGTTCAGCGGTCATCAGCAATGAGCAGTTCTTC
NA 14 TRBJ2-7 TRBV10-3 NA CAISGGGGGYEQYF TGTGCCATCAGTGGGGGGGGAGGGGGCTACGAGCAGTACTTC